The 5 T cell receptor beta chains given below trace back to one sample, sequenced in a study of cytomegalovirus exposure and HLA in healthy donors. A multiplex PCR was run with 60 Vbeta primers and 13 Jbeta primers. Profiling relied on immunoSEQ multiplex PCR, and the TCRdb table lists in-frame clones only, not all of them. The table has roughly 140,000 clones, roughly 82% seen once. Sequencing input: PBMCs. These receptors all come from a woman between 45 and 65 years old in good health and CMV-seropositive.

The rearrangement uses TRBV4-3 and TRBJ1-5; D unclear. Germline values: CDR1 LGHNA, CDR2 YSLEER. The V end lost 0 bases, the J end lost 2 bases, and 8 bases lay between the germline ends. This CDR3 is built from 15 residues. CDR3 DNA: TGCGCCAGCAGCCAAGATCCGGGAGGCAATCAGCCCCAGCATTTT. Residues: CASSQDPGGNQPQHF.

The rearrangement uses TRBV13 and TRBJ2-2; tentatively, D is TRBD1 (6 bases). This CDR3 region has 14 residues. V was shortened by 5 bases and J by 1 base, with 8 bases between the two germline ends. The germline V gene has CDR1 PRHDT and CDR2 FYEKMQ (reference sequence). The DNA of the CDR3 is TGTGCCAGCAGCCGGGGACAGAACACCGGGGAGCTGTTTTTT. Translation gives CASSRGQNTGELFF.

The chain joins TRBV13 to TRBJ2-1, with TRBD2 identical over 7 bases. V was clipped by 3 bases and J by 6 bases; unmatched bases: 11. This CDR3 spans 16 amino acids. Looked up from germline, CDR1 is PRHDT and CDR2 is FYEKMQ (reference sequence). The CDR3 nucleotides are TGTGCCAGCAGCTTCCCCAGATGGGACTATCGCAATGAGCAGTTCTTC. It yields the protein CASSFPRWDYRNEQFF.

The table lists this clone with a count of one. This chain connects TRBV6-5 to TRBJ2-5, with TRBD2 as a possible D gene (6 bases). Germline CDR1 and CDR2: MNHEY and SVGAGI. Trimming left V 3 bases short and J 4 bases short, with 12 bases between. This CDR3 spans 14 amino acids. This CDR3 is CASSYGGRGETQYF. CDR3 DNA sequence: TGTGCCAGCAGTTATGGGGGGAGAGGAGAGACCCAGTACTTC.

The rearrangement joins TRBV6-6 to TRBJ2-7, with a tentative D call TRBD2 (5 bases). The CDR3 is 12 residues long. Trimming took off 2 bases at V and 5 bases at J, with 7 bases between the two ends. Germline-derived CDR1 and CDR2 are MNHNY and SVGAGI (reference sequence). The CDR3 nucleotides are TGTGCCAGCAGTTACACGAGGGACGAGCAGTACTTC. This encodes CASSYTRDEQYF.